The 4 T cell receptor beta chains presented below share a single source sample, sequenced in a study of CD8 T cells in Susac syndrome. When the RNA was reverse transcribed, random hexamers were used with an input of 0.5 to 1 ug. One entry per CDR3 protein results from TCRdb running MiXCR on the immunoSEQ multiplex PCR reads. The sample consists of hundreds of thousands of distinct CDR3 sequences, roughly 85% of them appearing once. Input material: CD8+ T cells from PBMCs. These receptors were taken from a human donor with multiple sclerosis.

The gene calls are TRBV28 and TRBJ2-7; D gene uncertain. CDR1 MDHEN and CDR2 SYDVKM come from the germline V gene. V lost 3 bases to trimming and J lost 6 bases, with 9 bases between them. The length of the CDR3 is 12 residues. The CDR3 region is CASSFPSGEQYF. The CDR3 DNA is TGTGCCAGCAGTTTCCCTTCTGGCGAGCAGTACTTC.

This clonotype showed up just a few times. The chain links TRBV4-1 to TRBJ2-7; 9 bases align to TRBD1. This CDR3 comprises 15 residues. V shed 1 base and J 3 bases; nucleotides not matched to a gene: 4. Per germline, CDR1 MGHRA and CDR2 YSYEKL. In DNA, the CDR3 is TGCGCCAGCAGCCAAGGTCCGGGACAGGGCTACGAGCAGTACTTC. Protein: CASSQGPGQGYEQYF.

This clonotype was observed a few times. This sequence joins TRBV14 and TRBJ2-5; 10 bases line up with TRBD2. Germline V CDR1 and CDR2: SGHDN, FVKESK. The V gene end was trimmed by 0 bases and the J gene end by 9 bases; junction bases not matched to a gene: 4. The CDR3 loop spans 14 amino acids. CDR3 nucleotides: TGTGCCAGCAGCCAAGATCTAGCGGGAGCGGCCCAGTACTTC. Residues: CASSQDLAGAAQYF. The entire variable domain, with the rest obtained from reference TRBV14 and TRBJ2-5, is as follows: EAGVTQFPSHSVIEKGQTVTLRCDPISGHDNLYWYRRVMGKEIKFLLHFVKESKQDESGMPNNRFLAERTGGTYSTLKVQPAELEDSGVYFCASSQDLAGAAQYFGPGTRLLVL.

The gene calls are TRBV9 and TRBJ1-2; possible D gene TRBD1, 6 bases. Germline V gene data show CDR1 as SGDLS and CDR2 as YYNGEE. This CDR3 has 16 residues. V lost 3 bases to trimming and J lost 6 bases, with 21 bases between them. The CDR3 loop is CASSEGGDTRSDGYTF. CDR3 in DNA: TGTGCCAGCAGCGAGGGGGGGGACACGAGGTCCGATGGCTACACCTTC.